This passage covers 18 T cell receptor beta chains from one sample sequenced in a study of OX40 agonist ivuxolimab in advanced cancers. The library was produced with the immunoSEQ multiplex PCR assay. TCRdb stores this immuneACCESS table with in-frame sequences only. Part of the clones is absent; in the studies checked, under half of the shortfall reflects unresolved V genes, and no reason is known for the rest. This sample lists 45,000 to 60,000 clones; 75% to 90% were detected once. Approximately 5% of the sample is taken by the ten largest. The sequencing used CD4+ or CD8+ T cells sorted from blood, collected in a trial of the OX40 agonist ivuxolimab. The source of these receptors is an adult with an advanced solid tumor such as melanoma, head and neck, liver or kidney cancer.

The chain joins TRBV10-3 to TRBJ2-5; D uncertain. Germline V gives CDR1 ENHRY, CDR2 SYGVKD. The CDR3 consists of 13 residues. Trimming cost V 3 bases and J 3 bases, with 8 bases left between them. CDR3 bases: TGTGCCATCAGTGAAAGGGAAAAAGAGACCCAGTACTTC. Translating gives CAISEREKETQYF.

This chain links TRBV2 with TRBJ2-3, with 7 bases matching TRBD1. The trim removed 5 bases at V and 1 base at J, leaving 9 bases unmatched. This CDR3 is built from 16 residues. Germline V gene sequence: CDR1 SNHLY, CDR2 FYNNEI. CDR3 DNA: TGTGCCAGCAGTAGAAGACCGGGACAGCGCACAGATACGCAGTATTTT. Residues: CASSRRPGQRTDTQYF. Using reference TRBV2 and TRBJ2-3 for the parts outside the CDR3, the full variable domain is EPEVTQTPSHQVTQMGQEVILRCVPISNHLYFYWYRQILGQKVEFLVSFYNNEISEKSEIFDDQFSVERPDGSNFTLKIRSTKLEDSAMYFCASSRRPGQRTDTQYFGPGTRLTVL.

The CDR3 here is CASSIALRENEQFF. DNA of the CDR3: TGTGCCAGTAGTATAGCCCTGAGGGAAAATGAGCAGTTCTTC. J is TRBJ2-1 and V is TRBV19; maybe TRBD2 (5 bases). Germline lookup yields CDR1 LNHDA and CDR2 SQIVND (reference sequence). Trimming took off 1 base at V and 7 bases at J, with 11 bases between the two ends. The CDR3 consists of 14 residues. Full variable domain (remainder filled in from reference TRBV19 and TRBJ2-1): DGGITQSPKYLFRKEGQNVTLSCEQNLNHDAMYWYRQDPGQGLRLIYYSQIVNDFQKGDIAEGYSVSREKKESFPLTVTSAQKNPTAFYLCASSIALRENEQFFGPGTRLTVL.

This clone is judged medium-sized. V usage is TRBV15 and J usage is TRBJ1-2, with no clear D. The V and J ends lost 0 bases and 4 bases respectively, with 18 bases between them. Germline V gene lookup returns CDR1 LNHNV and CDR2 YYDKDF (reference sequence). CDR3 length equals 17 residues. The CDR3 bases are TGTGCCACCAGCAGAGAGTACGGGATTCTCTCTGGCTATGGCTACACCTTC. It translates to CATSREYGILSGYGYTF.

The chain employs TRBV28 and TRBJ2-6; D not resolved. V gave up 2 bases and J gave up 0 bases, with 14 bases separating them. CDR1 is MDHEN and CDR2 is SYDVKM in the germline V gene. The CDR3 is 18 residues long. CDR3 nucleotide sequence: TGTGCCAGCAGTTTAATTGGGTACGGCTTCTCTGGGGCCAACGTCCTGACTTTC. Protein product: CASSLIGYGFSGANVLTF.

The rearrangement links TRBV2 to TRBJ1-3; 9 bases fit TRBD1. This CDR3 has 15 residues. From germline, CDR1 is SNHLY and CDR2 FYNNEI. J gave up 4 bases and V 6 bases, and 7 bases lay outside the gene matches. CDR3 bases: TGTGCCAGCAGGACAGGGGGTGGAAAGGGAAACACCATATATTTT. As protein: CASRTGGGKGNTIYF.

A word on this clone: An end of the junction differs from the germline gene, which may be a read error. The sample has other DNA sequences that encode this CDR3 too. The chain employs TRBV7-3 and TRBJ1-2; D is unclear. This CDR3 has 12 residues. From germline, CDR1 is SGHTA and CDR2 FQGTGA. CDR3 loop: CASSARGDGYTF. In nucleotides, the CDR3 is TGCGCCAGCAGCGCACGCGGGGATGGCTACACCTTC.

V and J are TRBV28 and TRBJ1-2; D remains ambiguous. CDR3 length: 11 amino acids. Looked up from germline, CDR1 is MDHEN and CDR2 is SYDVKM. The ends were cut back, 1 base at V and 10 bases at J, with 7 bases in the middle. CDR3 coding DNA: TGTGCCAGCAGTTTATCCCTAGACTACACCTTC. Protein sequence: CASSLSLDYTF.

This CDR3 reads CASSLHPTEARRYSYEQYF. The CDR3 DNA is TGTGCCAGCAGCTTGCATCCCACAGAGGCGAGGAGATATAGCTACGAGCAGTACTTC. The chain is built from TRBV5-5 and TRBJ2-7; D unclear. The CDR3 is made up of 19 amino acids. Trimming removed 1 base at V and 3 bases at J, with 26 bases between. Germline V lookup: CDR1 SGHKS, CDR2 YYEKEE (reference sequence). Drawing the rest from reference TRBV5-5 and TRBJ2-7, the complete variable domain is DAGVTQSPTHLIKTRGQQVTLRCSPISGHKSVSWYQQVLGQGPQFIFQYYEKEERGRGNFPDRFSARQFPNYSSELNVNALLLGDSALYLCASSLHPTEARRYSYEQYFGPGTRLTVT.

This clone was seen a single time. CDR3: CASSFLAGVLNEQYF. The CDR3 region has the DNA TGTGCCAGCAGCTTTTTAGCGGGAGTTCTAAACGAGCAGTACTTC. The V call is TRBV7-2, the J call TRBJ2-7, with 9 bases identical to TRBD2. J lost 5 bases, V lost 3 bases, and 8 bases had no gene match. CDR1 is SGHTA and CDR2 is FQGNSA in the germline V gene. The CDR3 is made up of 15 amino acids.

The chain carries TRBV6-7 and TRBJ1-5; 10 bases are a match to TRBD1. TRBV6-7 is filed as an ORF, its function uncertain. The CDR3 is made up of 21 amino acids. After removal of 0 bases from V and 0 bases from J, the junction contained 14 bases not matched to a gene. CDR3 sequence: CASSYSRPGQGPPYSNQPQHF. In DNA form, the CDR3 reads TGTGCCAGCAGTTACTCACGCCCGGGACAGGGGCCTCCTTATAGCAATCAGCCCCAGCATTTT.

This sequence joins TRBV27 and TRBJ1-6; D remains unclear. V was shortened by 2 bases and J by 7 bases, with 9 bases between the two germline ends. The germline V gene encodes CDR1 MNHEY and CDR2 SMNVEV (reference sequence). The CDR3 extends over 14 amino acids. CDR3 DNA: TGTGCCAGCAGTTTACCCGAAGGCAATTCACCCCTCCACTTT. Its translation: CASSLPEGNSPLHF.

The CDR3 DNA reads TGTGCCAGCAGCAAAGGGGGGGCAGATACGCAGTATTTT. Translation gives CASSKGGADTQYF. The chain joins TRBV7-9 to TRBJ2-3; possibly TRBD2 for D (7 bases). This CDR3 is built from 13 residues. The germline V and J ends were trimmed by 5 bases and 4 bases, with 10 bases remaining between them. Germline V gives CDR1 SEHNR, CDR2 FQNEAQ (reference sequence).

The chain combines TRBV5-4 with TRBJ2-5; 9 bases are a match to TRBD2. There are 15 residues in the CDR3. The junction had 2 bases not matched to a gene; V was cut back by 0 bases and J by 2 bases. Germline CDR1 SGHNT, CDR2 YYREEE (reference sequence). CDR3 bases: TGTGCCAGCAGCTTGGCTAGCGGGGTACAAGAGACCCAGTACTTC. As protein: CASSLASGVQETQYF.

The gene calls are TRBV25-1 and TRBJ2-3, with a weak D call TRBD2 (6 bases). The CDR3 extends over 14 amino acids. Per the germline V gene, CDR1 is MGHDK and CDR2 is SYGVNS. V was clipped by 10 bases and J by 0 bases, with 14 bases between them. This CDR3 reads CATGEATSTDTQYF. For the CDR3, the DNA is TGTGCCACCGGGGAGGCCACTAGCACAGATACGCAGTATTTT.

The chain employs TRBV7-9 and TRBJ1-1; the match to TRBD1 covers 7 bases. The CDR3 loop spans 15 amino acids. In germline, CDR1 is SEHNR, CDR2 FQNEAQ (reference sequence). Trimming took 4 bases from V and 2 from J; bases not matched to a gene: 7. The CDR3 sequence: CASSSTGRANTEAFF. The CDR3 nucleotides are TGTGCCAGCAGCTCGACAGGGAGGGCAAACACTGAAGCTTTCTTT.

The chain joins TRBV7-9 to TRBJ1-4; 9 nucleotides match TRBD1. V was pared by 4 bases and J by 8 bases, with 5 bases of the junction left unmatched. Germline lookup yields CDR1 SEHNR and CDR2 FQNEAQ (reference sequence). The CDR3 has 14 amino acids. Here the CDR3 DNA reads TGTGCCAGCAGCTGGGACAGGGACTGGGAAAAACTGTTTTTT. It yields the protein CASSWDRDWEKLFF.

V and J are TRBV27 and TRBJ2-7; either TRBD1 or TRBD2 may fit D (5 bases each). Germline lookup yields CDR1 MNHEY and CDR2 SMNVEV (reference sequence). V lost 3 bases and J 4 bases, leaving 16 bases between the germline ends. The CDR3 has 15 amino acids. CDR3 sequence: CASSFTPEGSYEQYF. Written as DNA, the CDR3 is TGTGCCAGCAGTTTTACCCCCGAGGGGTCTTACGAGCAGTACTTC.